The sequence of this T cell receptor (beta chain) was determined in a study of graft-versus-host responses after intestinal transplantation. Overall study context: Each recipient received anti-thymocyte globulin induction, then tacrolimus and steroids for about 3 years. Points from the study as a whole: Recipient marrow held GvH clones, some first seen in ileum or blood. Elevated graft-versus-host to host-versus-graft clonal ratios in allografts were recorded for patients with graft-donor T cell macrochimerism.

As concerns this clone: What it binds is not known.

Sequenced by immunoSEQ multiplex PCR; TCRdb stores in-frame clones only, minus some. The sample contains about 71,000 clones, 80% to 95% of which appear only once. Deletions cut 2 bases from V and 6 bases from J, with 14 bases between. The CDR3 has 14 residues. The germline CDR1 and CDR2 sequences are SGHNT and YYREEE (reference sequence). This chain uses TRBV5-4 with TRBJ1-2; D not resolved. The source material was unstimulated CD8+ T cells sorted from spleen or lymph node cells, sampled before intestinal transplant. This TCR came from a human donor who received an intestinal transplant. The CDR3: CASSFLLEIDGYTF. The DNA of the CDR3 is TGTGCCAGCAGCTTTCTACTAGAGATCGATGGCTACACCTTC. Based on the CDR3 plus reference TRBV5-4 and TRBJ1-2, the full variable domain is ETGVTQSPTHLIKTRGQQVTLRCSSQSGHNTVSWYQQALGQGPQFIFQYYREEENGRGNFPPRFSGLQFPNYSSELNVNALELDDSALYLCASSFLLEIDGYTFGSGTRLTVV.